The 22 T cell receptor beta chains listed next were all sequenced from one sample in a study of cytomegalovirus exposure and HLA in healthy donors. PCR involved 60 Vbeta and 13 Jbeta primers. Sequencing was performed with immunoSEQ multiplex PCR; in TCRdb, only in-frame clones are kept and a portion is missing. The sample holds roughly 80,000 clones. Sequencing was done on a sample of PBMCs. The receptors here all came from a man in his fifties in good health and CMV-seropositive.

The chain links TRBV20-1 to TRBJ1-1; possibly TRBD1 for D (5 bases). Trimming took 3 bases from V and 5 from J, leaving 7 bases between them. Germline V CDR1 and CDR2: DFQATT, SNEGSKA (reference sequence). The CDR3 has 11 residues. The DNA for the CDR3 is TGCAGTGCTAGGGGGCCTACTGAAGCTTTCTTT. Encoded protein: CSARGPTEAFF.

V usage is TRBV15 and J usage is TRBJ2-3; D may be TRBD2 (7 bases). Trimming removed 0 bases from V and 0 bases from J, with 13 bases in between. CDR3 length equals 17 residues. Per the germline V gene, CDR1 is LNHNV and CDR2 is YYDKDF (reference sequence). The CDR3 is CATSRDWGGPSTDTQYF. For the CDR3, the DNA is TGTGCCACCAGCAGAGATTGGGGGGGGCCGAGCACAGATACGCAGTATTTT.

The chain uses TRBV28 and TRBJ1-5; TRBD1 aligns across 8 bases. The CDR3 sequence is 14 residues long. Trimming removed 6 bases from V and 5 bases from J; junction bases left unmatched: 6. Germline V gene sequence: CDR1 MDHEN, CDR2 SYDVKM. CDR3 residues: CASRKDREDQPQHF. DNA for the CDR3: TGTGCCAGCAGGAAGGACAGGGAGGATCAGCCCCAGCATTTT.

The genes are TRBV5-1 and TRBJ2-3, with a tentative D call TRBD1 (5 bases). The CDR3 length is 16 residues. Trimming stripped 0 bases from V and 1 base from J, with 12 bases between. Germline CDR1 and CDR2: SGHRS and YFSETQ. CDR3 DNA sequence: TGCGCCAGCAGCTTGGCAGGGCCATCGGGCACAGATACGCAGTATTTT. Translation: CASSLAGPSGTDTQYF.

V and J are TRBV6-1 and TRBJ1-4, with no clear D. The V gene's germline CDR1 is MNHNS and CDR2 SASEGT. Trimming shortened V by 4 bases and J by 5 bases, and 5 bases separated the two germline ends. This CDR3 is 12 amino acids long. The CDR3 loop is CASSVRNEKLFF. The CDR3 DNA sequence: TGTGCCAGCAGTGTCAGGAATGAAAAACTGTTTTTT.

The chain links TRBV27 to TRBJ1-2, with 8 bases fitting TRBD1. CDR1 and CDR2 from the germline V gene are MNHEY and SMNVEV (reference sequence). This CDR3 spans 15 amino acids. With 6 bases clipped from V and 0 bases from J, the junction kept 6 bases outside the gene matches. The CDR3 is CASSQDRVSNYGYTF. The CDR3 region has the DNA TGTGCCAGCAGCCAGGACAGGGTTTCTAACTATGGCTACACCTTC.

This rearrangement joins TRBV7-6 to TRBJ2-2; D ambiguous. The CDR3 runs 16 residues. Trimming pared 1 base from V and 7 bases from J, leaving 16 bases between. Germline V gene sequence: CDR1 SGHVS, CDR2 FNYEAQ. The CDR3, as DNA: TGTGCCAGCAGCTTAGATGGTTCCCGCTACGGCGGGGAGCTGTTTTTT. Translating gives CASSLDGSRYGGELFF.

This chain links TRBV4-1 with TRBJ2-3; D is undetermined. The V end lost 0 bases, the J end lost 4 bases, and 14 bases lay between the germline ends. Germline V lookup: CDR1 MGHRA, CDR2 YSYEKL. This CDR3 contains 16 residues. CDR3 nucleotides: TGCGCCAGCAGCCAAGAGTTCAGGATTTGGCCAGATACGCAGTATTTT. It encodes CASSQEFRIWPDTQYF.

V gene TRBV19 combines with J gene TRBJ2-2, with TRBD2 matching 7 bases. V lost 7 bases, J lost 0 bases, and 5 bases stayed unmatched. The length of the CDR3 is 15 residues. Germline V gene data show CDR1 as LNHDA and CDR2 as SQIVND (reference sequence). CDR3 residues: CASNGGFANTGELFF. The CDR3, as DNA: TGTGCCAGTAACGGGGGGTTCGCGAACACCGGGGAGCTGTTTTTT.

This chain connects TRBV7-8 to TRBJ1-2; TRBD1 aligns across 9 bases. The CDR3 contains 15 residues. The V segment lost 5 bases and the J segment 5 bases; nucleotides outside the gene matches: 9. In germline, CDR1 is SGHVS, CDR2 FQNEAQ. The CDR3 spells CASSPRQGEGYGYTF. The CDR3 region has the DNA TGTGCCAGCAGCCCCAGACAGGGGGAAGGTTATGGCTACACCTTC.

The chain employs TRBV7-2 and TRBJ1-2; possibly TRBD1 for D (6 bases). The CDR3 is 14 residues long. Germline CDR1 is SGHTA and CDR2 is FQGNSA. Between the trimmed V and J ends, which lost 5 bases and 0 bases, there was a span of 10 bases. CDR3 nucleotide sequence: TGTGCCAGCAGCCCGACAGGCACTAACTATGGCTACACCTTC. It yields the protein CASSPTGTNYGYTF.

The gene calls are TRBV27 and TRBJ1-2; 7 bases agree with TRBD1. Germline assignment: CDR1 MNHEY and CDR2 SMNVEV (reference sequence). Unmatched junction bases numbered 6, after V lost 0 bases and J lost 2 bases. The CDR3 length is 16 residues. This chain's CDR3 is CASSLSRTGFNYGYTF. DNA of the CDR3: TGTGCCAGCAGTTTATCCAGGACAGGATTCAACTATGGCTACACCTTC.

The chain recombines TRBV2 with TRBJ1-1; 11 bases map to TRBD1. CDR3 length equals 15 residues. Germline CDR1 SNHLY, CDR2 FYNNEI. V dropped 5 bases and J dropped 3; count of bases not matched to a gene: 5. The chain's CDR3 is CASSSTGQGDTEAFF. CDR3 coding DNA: TGTGCCAGCAGTTCCACGGGACAGGGGGACACTGAAGCTTTCTTT.

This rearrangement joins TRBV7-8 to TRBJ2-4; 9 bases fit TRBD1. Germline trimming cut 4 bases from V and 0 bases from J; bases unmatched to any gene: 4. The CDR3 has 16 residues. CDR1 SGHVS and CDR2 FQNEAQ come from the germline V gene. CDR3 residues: CASSSGQGLAKNIQYF. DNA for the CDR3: TGTGCCAGCAGCTCGGGACAGGGCTTAGCCAAAAACATTCAGTACTTC.

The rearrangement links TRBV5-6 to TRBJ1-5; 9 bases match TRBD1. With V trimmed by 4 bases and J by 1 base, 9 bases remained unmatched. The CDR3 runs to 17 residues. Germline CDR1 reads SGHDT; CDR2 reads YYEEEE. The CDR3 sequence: CASSQGDRVDSNQPQHF. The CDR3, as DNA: TGTGCCAGCAGCCAGGGGGACAGGGTTGACAGCAATCAGCCCCAGCATTTT.

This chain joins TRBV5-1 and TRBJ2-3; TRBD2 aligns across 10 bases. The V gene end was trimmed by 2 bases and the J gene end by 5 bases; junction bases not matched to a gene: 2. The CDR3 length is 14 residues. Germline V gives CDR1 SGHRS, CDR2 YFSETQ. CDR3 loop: CASSFLAGEDTQYF. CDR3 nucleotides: TGCGCCAGCAGCTTCCTAGCGGGGGAAGATACGCAGTATTTT. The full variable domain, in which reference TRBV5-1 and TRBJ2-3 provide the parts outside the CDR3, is KAGVTQTPRYLIKTRGQQVTLSCSPISGHRSVSWYQQTPGQGLQFLFEYFSETQRNKGNFPGRFSGRQFSNSRSEMNVSTLELGDSALYLCASSFLAGEDTQYFGPGTRLTVL.

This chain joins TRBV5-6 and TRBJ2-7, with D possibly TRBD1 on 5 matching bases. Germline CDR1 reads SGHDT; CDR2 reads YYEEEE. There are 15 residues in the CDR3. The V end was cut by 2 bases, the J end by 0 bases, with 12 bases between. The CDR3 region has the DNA TGTGCCAGCAGCTTAGTGGGGCAAACCTCCTACGAGCAGTACGTC. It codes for CASSLVGQTSYEQYV.

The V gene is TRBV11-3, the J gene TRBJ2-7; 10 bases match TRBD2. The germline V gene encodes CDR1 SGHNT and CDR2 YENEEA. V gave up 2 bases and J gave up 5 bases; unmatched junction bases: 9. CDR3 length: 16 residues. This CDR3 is CASSLKASGSAHEQYF. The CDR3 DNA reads TGTGCCAGCAGCTTAAAGGCTAGCGGGAGTGCCCACGAGCAGTACTTC.

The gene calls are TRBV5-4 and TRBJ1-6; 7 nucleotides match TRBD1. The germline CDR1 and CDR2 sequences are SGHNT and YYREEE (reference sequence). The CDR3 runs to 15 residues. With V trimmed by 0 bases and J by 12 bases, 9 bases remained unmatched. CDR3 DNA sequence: TGTGCCAGCAGCTTGGATCGGGGACAGCTAGAACCCCTCCACTTT. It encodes CASSLDRGQLEPLHF.

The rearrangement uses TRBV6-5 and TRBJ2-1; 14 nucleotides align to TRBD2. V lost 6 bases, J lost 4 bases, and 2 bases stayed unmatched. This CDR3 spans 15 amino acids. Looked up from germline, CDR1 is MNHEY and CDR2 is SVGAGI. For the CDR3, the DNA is TGTGCCAGCAGACGGACTAGCGGGGGGTACAATGAGCAGTTCTTC. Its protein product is CASRRTSGGYNEQFF.

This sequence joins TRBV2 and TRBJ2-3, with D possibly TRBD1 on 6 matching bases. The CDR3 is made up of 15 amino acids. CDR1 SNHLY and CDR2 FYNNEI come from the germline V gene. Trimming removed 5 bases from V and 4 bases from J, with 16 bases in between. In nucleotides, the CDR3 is TGTGCCAGCAGTCGTGGGGCAGGGGTCCCAGATACGCAGTATTTT. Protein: CASSRGAGVPDTQYF.

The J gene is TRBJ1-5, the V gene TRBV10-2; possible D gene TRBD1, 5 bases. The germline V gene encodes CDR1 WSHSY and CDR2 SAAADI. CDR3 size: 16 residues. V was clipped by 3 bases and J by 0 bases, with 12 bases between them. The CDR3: CASSDSDSISNQPQHF. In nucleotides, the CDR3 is TGCGCCAGCAGTGATTCCGACAGCATTAGCAATCAGCCCCAGCATTTT.